This record concerns one TCR beta chain sequence. Its antigen is not known. V gave up 0 bases and J gave up 0 bases, with 14 bases separating them. This CDR3 region has 17 residues. The germline CDR1 and CDR2 sequences are LGHNA and YSLEER. This sample was taken from a study of CD8+ T cells in alopecia areata. For the study at large: The drug, oral tofacitinib, was given to treated patients at 5 to 10 mg twice daily. The study's findings and limits: Scalp clonality and expanded CD8+ clones among the top 100 showed significant decreases with tofacitinib. Sequencing of scalp samples also includes resident alphabeta T cells from normal skin. Patients shared TCRs less clearly than mice did, possibly owing to HLA.

The treatment was: oral pan-JAK inhibitor, 5-10 mg twice daily. In each case, RNA was isolated and then reverse transcribed into cDNA as the sequencing template. Sequencing used immunoSEQ multiplex PCR; TCRdb keeps in-frame clones, though not all of them. In the table there are more than 200,000 clones, approximately 70% of which are singletons. The J gene is TRBJ1-1, the V gene TRBV4-3; tentatively, D is TRBD1 (5 bases). The specimen comprised CD4+ T cells sorted from blood, sampled around week 44, from a patient treated with tofacitinib. This clonotype originated in a human donor with alopecia areata. The CDR3 sequence: CASSQDYGGVMNTEAFF. CDR3 in DNA: TGCGCCAGCAGCCAAGATTATGGAGGGGTCATGAACACTGAAGCTTTCTTT.